This T cell receptor beta chain was sequenced for a study of beta chain features in type 1 diabetes. Study results and caveats: Moderately but significantly shorter TCRB CDR3s were found in Type 1 diabetes patients in all four CD4+ subsets. The cDNA sequencing approach could over-represent high-TCR-expressing cells.

The CDR3 contains 16 residues. V shed 2 bases, J shed 1 base, and the junction held 6 bases outside the gene matches. Germline V lookup: CDR1 SGHTA, CDR2 FQGNSA. This clone turned up a few times. The antigen is undetermined. CD45RO/CCR7/CD25/CD127/CD95/CD27 staining was used to isolate CD4+ naive, central memory, regulatory and stem cell-like memory cells by sorting. The isolated RNA, all of it, was reverse transcribed, so expressed TCRB transcripts were what got sequenced. Clones were read by immunoSEQ multiplex PCR, and TCRdb kept only the in-frame ones, dropping some. The sample gives more than 300,000 clones, roughly 9% of which show up once; over 0.95% is in the top ten.

This sequence originates from a man aged 30 to 45 with type 1 diabetes. The chain employs TRBV7-2 and TRBJ2-3; TRBD2 aligns across 7 bases. Sequencing used central memory CD4+ T cells from blood. Here the CDR3 DNA reads TGTGCCAGCAGCTTAATGGGCGGGGGAGGCACAGATACGCAGTATTTT. Amino acids: CASSLMGGGGTDTQYF.